A selection of T cell receptor beta chains follows, all from one sample in a study of blood T cells in healthy people across ages. MiXCR, run by TCRdb on the 5' RACE reads, gives a single entry per CDR3 protein. This sample yields about 730,000 distinct CDR3 sequences, of which more than 40% are seen a single time; 20% to 25% belongs to the top ten. Sequencing input: blood. These receptors came from a woman aged 60-75 years in good health. Both conserved end residues are part of each CDR3. D genes are given only for firm matches. The size entry is marked missing in some rows and otherwise reads once, few, many or a size class.

D gene: NA
clone size: NA
V gene: TRBV20-1
J gene: TRBJ1-2
CDR3 DNA: TGCAGTGCTAGAGAACAGGAGTTGGGCTATGGCTACACCTTC
CDR3 protein: CSAREQELGYGYTF

D gene: TRBD1
clone size: NA
V gene: TRBV19
J gene: TRBJ2-2
CDR3 DNA: TGTGCCAGTAGTGACAGGGGGCAGGACACCGGGGAGCTGTTTTTT
CDR3 protein: CASSDRGQDTGELFF

D gene: TRBD1
clone size: NA
V gene: TRBV12-3/TRBV12-4
J gene: TRBJ2-2
CDR3 DNA: TGTGCCAGCAGTCAAACACCGGGACAGGGCAGGACCGGGGAGCTGTTTTTT
CDR3 protein: CASSQTPGQGRTGELFF

D gene: NA
clone size: NA
V gene: TRBV7-2
J gene: TRBJ2-2
CDR3 DNA: TGTGCCAGCAGCTTATCCGAGATCGCGAACACCGGGGAGCTGTTTTTT
CDR3 protein: CASSLSEIANTGELFF

D gene: TRBD2
clone size: NA
V gene: TRBV7-2
J gene: TRBJ2-6
CDR3 DNA: TGTGCCAGCAGCTCTCAGACTAGCGGGAGTGACTCTGGGGCCAACGTCCTGACTTTC
CDR3 protein: CASSSQTSGSDSGANVLTF

D gene: NA
clone size: NA
V gene: TRBV7-8
J gene: TRBJ1-2
CDR3 DNA: TGTGCCAGCAGCTCCCTATACTATGGCTACACCTTC
CDR3 protein: CASSSLYYGYTF

D gene: TRBD2
clone size: NA
V gene: TRBV6-5
J gene: TRBJ2-7
CDR3 DNA: TGTGCCAGCAGGAGGGCAGCGGGGGCCTACGAGCAGTACTTC
CDR3 protein: CASRRAAGAYEQYF

D gene: NA
clone size: few
V gene: TRBV10-1
J gene: TRBJ2-7
CDR3 DNA: TGCGCCAGCAGTGAGTCGAATCGGGCCAGGCTGACCTACGAGCAGTACTTC
CDR3 protein: CASSESNRARLTYEQYF

D gene: TRBD1
clone size: NA
V gene: TRBV7-2
J gene: TRBJ1-4
CDR3 DNA: TGTGCCAGCAGCTCCGGGACAGATAATGAAAAACTGTTTTTT
CDR3 protein: CASSSGTDNEKLFF

D gene: NA
clone size: NA
V gene: TRBV20-1
J gene: TRBJ2-2
CDR3 DNA: TGCAGTGCTAAGAGGGATACCGGGGAGCTGTTTTTT
CDR3 protein: CSAKRDTGELFF

D gene: TRBD2
clone size: NA
V gene: TRBV7-2
J gene: TRBJ2-3
CDR3 DNA: TGTGCCAGCAGCTTAGCGCTCCTGGCGGGGGGGTTCACAGATACGCAGTATTTT
CDR3 protein: CASSLALLAGGFTDTQYF

D gene: NA
clone size: NA
V gene: TRBV12-3/TRBV12-4
J gene: TRBJ2-1
CDR3 DNA: TGTGCCAGCAGTTTTGACGGGGGTTCCTACAATGAGCAGTTCTTC
CDR3 protein: CASSFDGGSYNEQFF

D gene: TRBD2
clone size: NA
V gene: TRBV5-1
J gene: TRBJ2-5
CDR3 DNA: TGCGTCAGCGGGAGCGGGGGAGAAGAGACCCAGTACTTC
CDR3 protein: CVSGSGGEETQYF